This is a list of T cell receptor beta chains from one sample in a study of regulatory and conventional T cells in RAG deficiency. The data were produced by immunoSEQ multiplex PCR, yet TCRdb's version contains in-frame clones alone and is incomplete. The data show under 25,000 clones, 87% seen once. These sequences were also reported in another study, on regulatory T cells.

Sequenced: Tregs sorted from blood. Every receptor here comes from a human donor in good health. Both conserved end residues are part of each CDR3. Not all rows give a size; the values are once, few, many and, for expanded clones, a class.

cdr3_aa: CASSLWQTNSYEQYF
clone_size: NA
j_call: TRBJ2-7
v_call: TRBV18

cdr3_aa: CASSRVAGGISTDTQYF
clone_size: NA
j_call: TRBJ2-3
v_call: TRBV5-6

cdr3_aa: CASSLSGFSGNTIYF
clone_size: NA
j_call: TRBJ1-3
v_call: TRBV7-9

cdr3_aa: CASSPDRVGGNQPQHF
clone_size: NA
j_call: TRBJ1-5
v_call: TRBV18

cdr3_aa: CASSIRAGGGRTDTQYF
clone_size: NA
j_call: TRBJ2-3
v_call: TRBV19

cdr3_aa: CASSDLAGGRTDTQYF
clone_size: NA
j_call: TRBJ2-3
v_call: TRBV6-1

cdr3_aa: CASSSTGGADTLYGYTF
clone_size: NA
j_call: TRBJ1-2
v_call: TRBV7-9

cdr3_aa: CASSIVRNTGELFF
clone_size: few
j_call: TRBJ2-2
v_call: TRBV19

cdr3_aa: CATRDSQVYSGNTIYF
clone_size: NA
j_call: TRBJ1-3
v_call: TRBV15

cdr3_aa: CASSYSRPGGLYEQYF
clone_size: once
j_call: TRBJ2-7
v_call: TRBV6-6

cdr3_aa: CASSPNTSRVFGTDTQYF
clone_size: NA
j_call: TRBJ2-3
v_call: TRBV18

cdr3_aa: CASSSTGVPYNEQFF
clone_size: NA
j_call: TRBJ2-1
v_call: TRBV6-1

cdr3_aa: CASSSRTSGEIYNEQFF
clone_size: NA
j_call: TRBJ2-1
v_call: TRBV7-3

cdr3_aa: CASSLASGAPHF
clone_size: NA
j_call: TRBJ2-3
v_call: TRBV7-8

cdr3_aa: CASSAYPAVSYEQYF
clone_size: NA
j_call: TRBJ2-7
v_call: TRBV9

cdr3_aa: CASSEYYNEETQYF
clone_size: NA
j_call: TRBJ2-5
v_call: TRBV25-1

cdr3_aa: CASSVGETEAFF
clone_size: NA
j_call: TRBJ1-1
v_call: TRBV2

cdr3_aa: CSVEEDRGPVGYTF
clone_size: NA
j_call: TRBJ1-2
v_call: TRBV29-1

cdr3_aa: CASSLGMGGGSTDTQYF
clone_size: NA
j_call: TRBJ2-3
v_call: TRBV11-2

cdr3_aa: CASSPRGGAVGNTIYF
clone_size: few
j_call: TRBJ1-3
v_call: TRBV7-8

cdr3_aa: CASSLQGGQPQHF
clone_size: NA
j_call: TRBJ1-5
v_call: TRBV7-3

cdr3_aa: CASSTGQGAAFYGYTF
clone_size: NA
j_call: TRBJ1-2
v_call: TRBV5-1

cdr3_aa: CASSPALGGYTF
clone_size: NA
j_call: TRBJ1-2
v_call: TRBV27

cdr3_aa: CASSSLTSGRAYNEQFF
clone_size: NA
j_call: TRBJ2-1
v_call: TRBV27

cdr3_aa: CASSQAGGQTAFGYTF
clone_size: NA
j_call: TRBJ1-2
v_call: TRBV4-1

cdr3_aa: CASSVDRGRNEKLFF
clone_size: NA
j_call: TRBJ1-4
v_call: TRBV9

cdr3_aa: CASSESGQTNSPLHF
clone_size: once
j_call: TRBJ1-6
v_call: TRBV2

cdr3_aa: CASSATDTEAFF
clone_size: once
j_call: TRBJ1-1
v_call: TRBV18

cdr3_aa: CASSEQGARTEAFF
clone_size: NA
j_call: TRBJ1-1
v_call: TRBV7-3

cdr3_aa: CASSQGDRENYGYTF
clone_size: NA
j_call: TRBJ1-2
v_call: TRBV4-2

cdr3_aa: CASGPRLGTEAFF
clone_size: NA
j_call: TRBJ1-1
v_call: TRBV6-1

cdr3_aa: CATSRGLTGPDTQYF
clone_size: NA
j_call: TRBJ2-3
v_call: TRBV15

cdr3_aa: CASSALAGITDTQYF
clone_size: NA
j_call: TRBJ2-3
v_call: TRBV2

cdr3_aa: CASSLGAADTQYF
clone_size: NA
j_call: TRBJ2-3
v_call: TRBV5-1

cdr3_aa: CASNSGYGYTF
clone_size: NA
j_call: TRBJ1-2
v_call: TRBV4-2

cdr3_aa: CASSRQSGNTIYF
clone_size: few
j_call: TRBJ1-3
v_call: TRBV28

cdr3_aa: CASSAVGGRGEQYF
clone_size: NA
j_call: TRBJ2-7
v_call: TRBV6-1

cdr3_aa: CASRRTGEGYNEQFF
clone_size: few
j_call: TRBJ2-1
v_call: TRBV11-3

cdr3_aa: CSAGQGMNTEAFF
clone_size: NA
j_call: TRBJ1-1
v_call: TRBV29-1

cdr3_aa: CASRSGLAGANNEQFF
clone_size: NA
j_call: TRBJ2-1
v_call: TRBV19

cdr3_aa: CASSVAARSTGVSLMNTEAFF
clone_size: NA
j_call: TRBJ1-1
v_call: TRBV9

cdr3_aa: CASSYSGTNEKLFF
clone_size: NA
j_call: TRBJ1-4
v_call: TRBV6-9

cdr3_aa: CASNHGNSNQPQHF
clone_size: NA
j_call: TRBJ1-5
v_call: TRBV19

cdr3_aa: CASSLRLAVTGELFF
clone_size: NA
j_call: TRBJ2-2
v_call: TRBV2

cdr3_aa: CASIKYSLGFPISYNEQFF
clone_size: few
j_call: TRBJ2-1
v_call: TRBV23-1

cdr3_aa: CASNRGRNSPLHF
clone_size: NA
j_call: TRBJ1-6
v_call: TRBV6-5

cdr3_aa: CASSLGSDSNQPQHF
clone_size: NA
j_call: TRBJ1-5
v_call: TRBV5-1

cdr3_aa: CASSPNLLVDGYTF
clone_size: NA
j_call: TRBJ1-2
v_call: TRBV2

cdr3_aa: CASSYRPRDLNYGYTF
clone_size: few
j_call: TRBJ1-2
v_call: TRBV6-5

cdr3_aa: CASSVGQGPGTEAFF
clone_size: NA
j_call: TRBJ1-1
v_call: TRBV9

cdr3_aa: CASSLAGEQETQYF
clone_size: NA
j_call: TRBJ2-5
v_call: TRBV5-1

cdr3_aa: CASSEFRAFF
clone_size: once
j_call: TRBJ1-1
v_call: TRBV6-1

cdr3_aa: CASSAGLAGGQETQYF
clone_size: NA
j_call: TRBJ2-5
v_call: TRBV9